This T cell receptor (beta chain) was identified in a study of T cell responses to AZD1222 COVID-19 vaccine. Study overall: Second-dose timings of about 4 or about 12 weeks were pooled.

Whole-study results and caveats: Recipients of AZD1222 seropositive at baseline numbered only five or six. Donors in the cohort were predominantly white British and more often female, and clonal diversity was possibly underestimated. Nearly half of the spike-specific TCRs reportedly recognize variant regions that carry no mutations.

A remark on this clone: Its cognate antigen is unknown.

The repertoire was sequenced with immunoSEQ multiplex PCR; TCRdb's copy has only in-frame clones and lacks some. The sample has 120,000 or so clones; about 90% are singletons. V gave up 2 bases and J gave up 6 bases, with 5 bases separating them. This CDR3 region has 12 residues. This TCR derives from an adult in good health. The sequencing here drew on peripheral blood, taken on day 0 of AZD1222 vaccination. This chain connects TRBV12-3 or TRBV12-4 to TRBJ1-3; D remains unclear. The CDR3 is CASSLRINTIYF. The CDR3 coding sequence is TGTGCCAGCAGTTTACGTATAAACACCATATATTTT.